This TCR beta chain was captured by sequencing in a study of OX40 agonist ivuxolimab in advanced cancers. Study details: Patients were roughly 87% male with ages roughly 20 to 90, mean 60.

Trimming left V 1 base short and J 0 bases short, with 11 bases between. The germline V gene encodes CDR1 SGHNT and CDR2 YYREEE (reference sequence). The CDR3 has 15 residues. Sequencing was performed with immunoSEQ multiplex PCR; in TCRdb, only in-frame clones are kept and a portion is missing. The sample yields about 77,000 clones, approximately 89% seen once. Study observations and caveats: In CD8+ T cells, expanded clones were on average more numerous than in CD4+.

This clone was seen a single time. Its target is unknown. The specimen comprised CD4+ or CD8+ T cells sorted from blood, sampled in a trial of the OX40 agonist ivuxolimab. The TCR was taken from an adult with an advanced solid tumor such as melanoma, head and neck, liver or kidney cancer. The chain has TRBV5-4 and TRBJ2-7; no clear D gene. Here the CDR3 reads CASSLRFRASYEQYF. The DNA for the CDR3 is TGTGCCAGCAGCTTGCGGTTCCGGGCCTCCTACGAGCAGTACTTC.